Only a few counts were recorded for the clone carrying this TCR beta chain. TCRdb's table, derived via immunoSEQ multiplex PCR, lists solely in-frame clones and lacks some. The data hold some 350,000 clones, with 67% observed a single time. The data stem from a study of cytotoxic CD8 clonotypes in ibrutinib-treated CLL. Germline assignment: CDR1 SGHVS and CDR2 FQNEAQ. Trimming took off 1 base at V and 4 bases at J, with 10 bases between the two ends. The CDR3 is 15 residues long. This TCR was sampled from a human donor with chronic lymphocytic leukemia. The material was PBMCs, obtained after 36 months of ibrutinib treatment. This chain links TRBV7-8 with TRBJ2-2; D perhaps matches TRBD2 (6 bases). In DNA, the CDR3 is TGTGCCAGCAGCTTAGACGGGGGAATCACCGGGGAGCTGTTTTTT. It translates to CASSLDGGITGELFF.